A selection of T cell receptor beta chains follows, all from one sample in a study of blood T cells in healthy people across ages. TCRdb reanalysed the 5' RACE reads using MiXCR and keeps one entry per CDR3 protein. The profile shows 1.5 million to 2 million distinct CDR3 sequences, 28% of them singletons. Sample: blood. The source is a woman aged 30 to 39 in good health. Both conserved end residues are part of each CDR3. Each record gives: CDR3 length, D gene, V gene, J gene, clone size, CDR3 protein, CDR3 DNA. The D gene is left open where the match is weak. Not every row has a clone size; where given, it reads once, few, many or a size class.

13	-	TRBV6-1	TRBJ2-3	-	CASSLTQGATQYF	TGTGCCAGCAGTCTTACACAGGGTGCTACGCAGTATTTT
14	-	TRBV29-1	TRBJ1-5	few	CSVVQFGDNQPQHF	TGCAGCGTTGTCCAGTTTGGGGACAATCAGCCCCAGCATTTT
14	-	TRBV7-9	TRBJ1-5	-	CASSPTDESGPQHF	TGTGCCAGCAGCCCTACGGACGAGTCGGGGCCCCAGCATTTT
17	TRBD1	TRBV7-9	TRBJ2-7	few	CASSSEPDRGKSYEQYF	TGTGCCAGCAGCTCGGAGCCGGACAGGGGAAAGTCATACGAGCAGTACTTC
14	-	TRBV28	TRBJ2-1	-	CASSFGPSLGEQFF	TGTGCCAGCAGTTTCGGGCCCTCTCTCGGTGAGCAGTTCTTC
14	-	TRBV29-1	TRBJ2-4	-	CSVEDPTVLRGQYF	TGCAGCGTTGAAGATCCCACAGTACTACGAGGGCAGTACTTC
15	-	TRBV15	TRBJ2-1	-	CATSSGWSSYNEQFF	TGTGCCACCAGCAGCGGGTGGAGCTCCTACAATGAGCAGTTCTTC
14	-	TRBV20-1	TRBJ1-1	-	CSARRARSNTEAFF	TGCAGTGCTAGAAGGGCCAGGTCGAACACTGAAGCTTTCTTT
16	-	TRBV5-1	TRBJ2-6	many	CASSSRRGTGANVLTF	TGCGCCAGCAGCTCGCGCCGGGGGACTGGGGCCAACGTCCTGACTTTC
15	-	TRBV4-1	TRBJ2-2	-	CASSQGAGSTGELFF	TGCGCCAGCAGCCAAGGGGCGGGGTCCACCGGGGAGCTGTTTTTT
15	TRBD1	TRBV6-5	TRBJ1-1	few	CASRPQGALDTEAFF	TGTGCCAGCAGGCCACAGGGGGCTCTGGACACTGAAGCTTTCTTT
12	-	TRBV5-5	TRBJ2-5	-	CASSLQDETQYF	TGTGCCAGCAGCTTACAGGATGAGACCCAGTACTTC
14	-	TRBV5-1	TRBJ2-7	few	CTSRRDVLSYEQYF	TGCACCAGCAGGCGGGACGTACTTTCCTACGAGCAGTACTTC
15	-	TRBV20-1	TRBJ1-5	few	CSARDRDTENQPQHF	TGCAGTGCTAGAGATAGGGACACGGAGAATCAGCCCCAGCATTTT
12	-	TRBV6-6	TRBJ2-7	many	CATRGNIYEQYF	TGTGCCACCCGGGGTAATATTTACGAGCAGTACTTC
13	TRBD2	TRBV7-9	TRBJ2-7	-	CASVGTSGDEQYF	TGTGCCAGCGTGGGGACTAGCGGGGACGAGCAGTACTTC
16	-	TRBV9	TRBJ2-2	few	CASSQLVSPNTGELFF	TGTGCCAGCAGCCAACTAGTCTCGCCGAACACCGGGGAGCTGTTTTTT
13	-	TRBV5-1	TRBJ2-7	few	CARSFRPAYEQYF	TGCGCCCGCAGCTTTCGTCCCGCCTACGAGCAGTACTTC
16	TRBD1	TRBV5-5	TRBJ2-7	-	CASSQGVRQGEREQYF	TGTGCCAGCAGCCAGGGGGTCCGGCAGGGTGAGCGCGAGCAGTACTTC
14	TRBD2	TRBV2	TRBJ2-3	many	CASTRLANTDTQYF	TGTGCCAGCACAAGACTAGCGAACACAGATACGCAGTATTTT
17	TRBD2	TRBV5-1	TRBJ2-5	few	CASSPGLAGAAQETQYF	TGCGCCAGCAGCCCGGGACTAGCGGGAGCGGCCCAAGAGACCCAGTACTTC
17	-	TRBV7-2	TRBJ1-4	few	CASSLRVGAATNEKLFF	TGTGCCAGCAGCTTACGGGTAGGGGCAGCAACTAATGAAAAACTGTTTTTT
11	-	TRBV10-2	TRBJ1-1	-	CASMKGSEAFF	TGCGCCAGCATGAAGGGGTCTGAAGCTTTCTTT
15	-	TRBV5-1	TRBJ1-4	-	CASSLGTGTLEKLFF	TGCGCCAGCAGCCTCGGAACTGGGACTTTGGAAAAACTGTTTTTT
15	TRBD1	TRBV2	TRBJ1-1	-	CASRARQGTNTEAFF	TGTGCCAGCAGGGCGCGACAGGGAACGAACACTGAAGCTTTCTTT
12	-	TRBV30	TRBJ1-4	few	CAWSYRWEKLFF	TGTGCCTGGAGTTACCGCTGGGAAAAACTGTTTTTT
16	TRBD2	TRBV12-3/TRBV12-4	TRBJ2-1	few	CASSLGPGGGHNEQFF	TGTGCCAGCAGTTTAGGCCCTGGGGGGGGTCACAATGAGCAGTTCTTC
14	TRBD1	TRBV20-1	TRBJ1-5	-	CSASGTGVNQPQHF	TGCAGTGCTAGTGGGACAGGGGTCAATCAGCCCCAGCATTTT
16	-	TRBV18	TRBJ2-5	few	CASSPRLTELGETQYF	TGTGCCAGCTCACCCCGACTGACAGAACTTGGAGAGACCCAGTACTTC
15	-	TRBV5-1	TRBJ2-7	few	CASSLLSGLGGEQYF	TGCGCCAGCAGCTTGTTGTCGGGGCTGGGGGGCGAGCAGTACTTC
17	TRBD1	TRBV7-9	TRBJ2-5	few	CASSLTRDRGLQETQYF	TGTGCCAGCAGCTTGACCCGGGACAGGGGCCTACAAGAGACCCAGTACTTC
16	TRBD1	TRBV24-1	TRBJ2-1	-	CATSESTGVGIREQFF	TGTGCCACCAGTGAATCGACAGGGGTGGGAATACGTGAGCAGTTCTTC
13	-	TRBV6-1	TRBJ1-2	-	CASSEQGLEGYTF	TGTGCCAGCAGTGAACAGGGGCTAGAAGGCTACACCTTC
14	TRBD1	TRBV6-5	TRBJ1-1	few	CASARSPGQQEAFF	TGTGCCAGCGCGAGAAGCCCGGGACAGCAAGAAGCTTTCTTT
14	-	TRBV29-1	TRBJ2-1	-	CSVEAQLGLNEQFF	TGCAGCGTTGAAGCCCAGCTCGGACTGAATGAGCAGTTCTTC
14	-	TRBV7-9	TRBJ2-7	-	CASSLVKGSYEQYF	TGTGCCAGCAGCTTAGTTAAGGGGTCCTACGAGCAGTACTTC
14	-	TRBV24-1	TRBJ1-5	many	CATSDWWSNQPQHF	TGTGCCACCAGTGATTGGTGGAGCAATCAGCCCCAGCATTTT
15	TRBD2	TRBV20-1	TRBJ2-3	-	CSAVARREGPDTQYF	TGCAGTGCCGTAGCTAGGCGGGAGGGCCCAGATACGCAGTATTTT
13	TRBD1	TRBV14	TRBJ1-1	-	CANSQGGRTEAFF	TGTGCCAACAGCCAGGGGGGCAGAACTGAAGCTTTCTTT
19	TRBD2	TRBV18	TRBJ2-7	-	CASSQDRAFGTSGRYEQYF	TGTGCCAGCTCGCAAGACAGGGCTTTTGGGACTAGCGGGAGGTACGAGCAGTACTTC
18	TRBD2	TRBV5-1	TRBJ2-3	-	CASSSVPGLAGGTDTQYF	TGCGCCAGCAGCTCCGTCCCGGGACTAGCGGGGGGCACAGATACGCAGTATTTT
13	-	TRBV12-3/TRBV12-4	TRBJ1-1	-	CASSLMGGTEAFF	TGTGCCAGCAGTTTAATGGGAGGCACTGAAGCTTTCTTT
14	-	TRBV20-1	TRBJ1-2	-	CSARGSRTAYGYTF	TGCAGTGCTAGAGGTAGTCGGACAGCCTATGGCTACACCTTC
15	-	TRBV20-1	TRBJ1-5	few	CSAPDGRGGNQPQHF	TGCAGTGCCCCCGATGGGAGGGGAGGTAATCAGCCCCAGCATTTT
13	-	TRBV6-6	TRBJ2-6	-	CATARAGANVLTF	TGTGCCACAGCACGGGCTGGGGCCAACGTCCTGACTTTC
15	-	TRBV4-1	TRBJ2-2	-	CASSQANGGTGELFF	TGCGCCAGCAGCCAAGCCAACGGTGGCACCGGGGAGCTGTTTTTT